These 7 T cell receptor beta chains were all obtained from the same sample, sequenced in a study of tumor and adjacent non-tumor tissue in lung cancer. A modified ARM-PCR protocol with three rounds of nested PCR amplified TCRbeta. Using its own MiXCR run on the multiplex PCR reads, TCRdb lists one record per CDR3 protein. The sample lists 120,000 to 150,000 distinct CDR3 sequences, about 71% occurring once. No cell sorting was done before RNA was extracted from the tissue. The specimen was lung tumor tissue. The receptors were sampled from a man aged 60 to 75 with small cell lung cancer.

In this sample, this clonotype turned up many times. The chain carries TRBV29-1 and TRBJ2-3, with D maybe TRBD2 (5 bases). The germline V gene encodes CDR1 SQVTM and CDR2 ANQGSEA. V lost 3 bases and J lost 0, with 10 bases in between. This CDR3 comprises 14 residues. For the CDR3, the DNA is TGCAGCGTTGATAGGGAGTCTAGCACAGATACGCAGTATTTT. Translating it yields CSVDRESSTDTQYF.

In this sample, this clonotype turned up once. Its ends do not fully match the called genes, so a read error is possible. The V gene is TRBV5-5, the J gene TRBJ2-5, with D perhaps being TRBD1 or TRBD2 (6 bases each). The CDR3 consists of 16 residues. Per the germline V gene, CDR1 is SGHKS and CDR2 is YYEKEE (reference sequence). The CDR3 sequence: CASSGRGGLGQETHYF. In DNA, the CDR3 is TGTGCCAGCAGCGGGCGTGGGGGGCTGGGGCAAGAGACCCATTACTTC.

Remarks on this clonotype: Sequence at one end of the junction differs from germline and may be a read error. This sequence joins TRBV11-2 and TRBJ2-2, with TRBD2 as a possible D gene (7 bases). The V gene's germline CDR1 is SGHAT and CDR2 FQNNGV. The CDR3 has 16 residues. The CDR3 nucleotides are TGTGCCAGCAGCTTACGATGGGGAGGGGACACCGGGGACCTGTTTTTT. Translation: CASSLRWGGDTGDLFF.

Details on this clonotype: A much larger clone is a single base away; this may be a read error. A read error is likely, as this CDR3 ends without the conserved phenylalanine or tryptophan. J is TRBJ2-1 and V is TRBV20-1; TRBD2 matches at 8 bases. V was pared by 1 base and J by 10 bases, with 3 bases of the junction left unmatched. Germline V gene sequence: CDR1 DFQATT, CDR2 SNEGSKA (reference sequence). CDR3 size: 12 residues. The CDR3 coding sequence is TGCAGTGCTAGAGTTTTAGCGGGGGAGCAGTTCCTC. Its protein product is CSARVLAGEQFL.

The chain has TRBV4-2 and TRBJ2-4; D is uncertain. This CDR3 comprises 15 residues. V lost 5 bases and J lost 1, with 12 bases in between. Germline V CDR1 and CDR2: LGHNA, YNFKEQ. For the CDR3, the DNA is TGTGCCAGCAGCACTGCCTCGGATGCCAAAAACATTCAGTACTTC. It is translated as CASSTASDAKNIQYF.

In this sample, this clonotype turned up once. The conserved phenylalanine or tryptophan normally closing the CDR3 is absent here, so this likely arose from a read error. The chain couples TRBV20-1 to TRBJ2-1, with D possibly being TRBD1 (6 bases). Germline values: CDR1 DFQATT, CDR2 SNEGSKA (reference sequence). The CDR3 extends over 12 amino acids. The CDR3 loop reads CSSRQGPNEQFL. Written as DNA, the CDR3 is TGCAGTTCTAGGCAGGGGCCCAATGAGCAGTTCTTA.

This clonotype has ten or more counts. The gene calls are TRBV20-1 and TRBJ1-3; D remains ambiguous. The CDR3 consists of 13 residues. Deletions cut 0 bases from V and 9 bases from J, with 12 bases between. Germline V lookup: CDR1 DFQATT, CDR2 SNEGSKA (reference sequence). In DNA, the CDR3 is TGCAGTGCTAGAGACCCGCTCCTAAGCACCATATATTTT. Translation: CSARDPLLSTIYF.